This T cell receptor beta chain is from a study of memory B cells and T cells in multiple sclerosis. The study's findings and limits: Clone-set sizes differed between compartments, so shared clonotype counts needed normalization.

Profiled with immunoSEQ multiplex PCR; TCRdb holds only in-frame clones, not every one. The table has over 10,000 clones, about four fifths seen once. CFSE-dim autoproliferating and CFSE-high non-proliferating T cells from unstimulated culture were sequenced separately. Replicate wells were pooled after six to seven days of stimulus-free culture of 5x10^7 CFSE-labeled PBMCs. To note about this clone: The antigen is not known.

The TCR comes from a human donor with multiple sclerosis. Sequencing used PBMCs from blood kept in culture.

This CDR3 is CASSYATGGTEAFF. CDR3 nucleotides: TGTGCCAGCAGTTACGCCACAGGGGGCACTGAAGCTTTCTTT. The V call is TRBV6-6, the J call TRBJ1-1; 8 bases agree with TRBD1. The CDR3 sequence is 14 residues long. From germline, CDR1 is MNHNY and CDR2 SVGAGI (reference sequence). V was clipped by 2 bases and J by 4 bases; unmatched bases: 3.